This T cell receptor (beta chain) was sequenced in a study of identical twins (dated by TCRdb to the mid-2010s). The study in broad terms: TCR alpha and beta repertoires from monozygotic twins, unrelated adults of various ages and cord blood were deep-sequenced to test whether fetal clonotypes persist. To rule out contamination, replicate twin experiments were performed at different times with different library preparation protocols. On the study overall, not on this receptor specifically: The excess sharing between twins in beta out-of-frame sequences was weaker because fewer shared sequences reduced the signal-to-noise ratio. Fewer insertions were carried by abundant cord blood beta clonotypes; a weaker similar trend was observed in young adult naive repertoires, while no such trend was observed in memory repertoires. In monozygotic twins, out-of-frame TCR alpha sharing was systematically underestimated by recombination models, although the models agreed with sharing between unrelated individuals. Because the same donors could not be followed over many years, the conclusions relied on cross-sectional statistical analysis. Compared with coincidental sharing between unrelated individuals, out-of-frame TCR alpha sequences shared between twins showed an excess of sequences with low generation probability. Zero-insertion analyses could be partly confounded by invariant T cells such as MAIT and iNKT, although diverse VJ usage argued against such confounding for most clonotypes.

All donors were healthy Caucasians. Three pairs of female monozygotic twins, all aged 18 to 29 years, were included in the twin cohort. Positive isolation kits from Invitrogen were used to isolate the CD4+ and CD8+ T cell populations. As regards this clonotype: Its antigen specificity is not known. The input lacks base qualities; no much larger clone sits a single base away.

Library prep was done by 5' RACE. TCRdb names Illumina HiSeq 2000 as the instrument used. Template switching added a universal primer binding site, and the final cDNA carried a unique molecular identifier that allowed TCR cDNA molecules to be counted accurately. Specific primers in the conserved constant-segment region were used to synthesize first-strand cDNA for the TCR alpha and beta chains. To control for contamination, every cDNA library carried two barcodes: a SMART-Mk sample barcode plus Illumina barcodes. Two successive PCR steps introduced TruSeq adapter sequences along with Illumina sample barcodes. TCR alpha and beta cDNA libraries were sequenced on the Illumina HiSeq platform with custom primers. On the authors' methods: MiGEC processed the raw reads to extract unique molecular identifiers, while MiXCR was used to determine the CDR3 positions. Recombination models were inferred per individual with the repgenHMM and IGoR tools using an EM algorithm. The tcR package in R was used for shared clonotype analysis, with sharing normalized by the product of cloneset sizes. Out-of-frame nonproductive sequences were analyzed to study raw recombination free of thymic and clonal selection effects. The public sequencing data were trimmed at Q25 with fastp and processed into clonotypes with MiXCR by TCRdb, which kept only in-frame beta chains. For every CDR3 protein sequence, its rows merge into one entry that carries the most common genes and DNA. In this record, the V and J calls reflect TCRdb's handling and not the investigators' own analysis. The sample profile shows 500,000 or so distinct CDR3 sequences; approximately 14% of them were found once. About 0.53% of the sample is taken by the ten largest.

These same records also appear under a second study, on yellow fever vaccine responses in identical twins. Per the second study: According to the authors, the vaccine-induced T cell response in identical twins seemed to be partly convergent and partly specific to each individual. Focusing on identical twins, the study followed the T cell clones that responded to the vaccine, and did so with precision.

The sequencing input was CD4+ T cells sorted from blood. This sequence originates from a woman in her late teens or twenties in good health.

The CDR3 is CASSADRGYNSPLHF. Here is the DNA: TGTGCCAGCAGTGCGGACAGGGGGTATAATTCACCCCTCCACTTT. The rearranged segments are TRBV6-1 and TRBJ1-6, and TRBD1 matches 10 of the central bases. The CDR3 runs 15 amino acids, cysteine and phenylalanine included. Only the CDR3 region is kept as DNA, spanning 45 bases read in frame from base 1. From V the trimming removes 4 bases and from J it removes 4 bases, while the gene matches leave 1 base of the junction unaccounted for. CDR1 and CDR2 are read off the germline V gene as MNHNS and SASEGT.